This T cell receptor (beta chain) came from a study of beta chain features in type 1 diabetes. Study-wide points: TCRB CDR3s from Type 1 diabetes patients were moderately but significantly shorter in all four CD4+ subsets.

Every bit of the isolated RNA underwent reverse transcription, so sequencing read expressed TCRB transcripts. Roughly 3.6 million reads on average were seen across naive, central memory and regulatory T cell samples. Libraries were prepared by immunoSEQ multiplex PCR; TCRdb keeps only in-frame clonotypes and omits some of them. The table includes 280,000 or so clones, over 12% detected once. Blood was drawn once from each donor into heparinised tubes. The draws averaged about 110 mL. As for this clone: The antigen is unknown.

The sample consisted of naive CD4+ T cells from blood. The source of this sequence is a man younger than 35 with type 1 diabetes.

The DNA of the CDR3 is TGTGCCAGCAGCCTCGTCTACACCGGGGAGCTGTTTTTT. Protein sequence: CASSLVYTGELFF. The chain uses TRBV7-6 and TRBJ2-2; no firm D call. This CDR3 comprises 13 residues. Looked up from germline, CDR1 is SGHVS and CDR2 is FNYEAQ. The V gene lost 5 bases and the J gene lost 3 bases, with 7 bases spanning the gap. The full variable domain, with the rest looked up from reference TRBV7-6 and TRBJ2-2, is GAGVSQSPRYKVTKRGQDVALRCDPISGHVSLYWYRQALGQGPEFLTYFNYEAQQDKSGLPNDRFSAERPEGSISTLTIQRTEQRDSAMYRCASSLVYTGELFFGEGSRLTVL.